This T cell receptor (beta chain) was recorded in a study of blood T cell repertoires in COVID-19. Study background: COVID-19 samples from acute and convalescent phases originated in the United States, Italy and Spain. PBMCs, B-cell-depleted T cells, or T cells provided the cDNA or gDNA that made up the material.

V was cut by 2 bases and J by 8 bases, with 12 bases left in between. The germline CDR1 and CDR2 sequences are LGHDT and YNNKEL (reference sequence). The CDR3 runs to 14 residues. There are a few counts of this clone. Original processing methods: Amplification of reference gene primers provided the estimated nucleated cell counts. Clones were sequenced by immunoSEQ multiplex PCR, and TCRdb holds only the in-frame ones, with some missing. That table is the source of V, J and clone size, and D and trimming were worked out from the DNA. The profile shows about 230,000 clones, about 88% of them singletons.

Sequencing used peripheral blood. This receptor was obtained from a man aged 35 to 55 with acute or convalescent COVID-19. V is TRBV3-1 (or the pseudogene TRBV3-2) and J is TRBJ1-4; maybe TRBD1 (5 bases). The chain's CDR3 is CASSQRQTHEKLFF. In DNA, the CDR3 is TGTGCCAGCAGCCAAAGACAGACTCACGAAAAACTGTTTTTT.